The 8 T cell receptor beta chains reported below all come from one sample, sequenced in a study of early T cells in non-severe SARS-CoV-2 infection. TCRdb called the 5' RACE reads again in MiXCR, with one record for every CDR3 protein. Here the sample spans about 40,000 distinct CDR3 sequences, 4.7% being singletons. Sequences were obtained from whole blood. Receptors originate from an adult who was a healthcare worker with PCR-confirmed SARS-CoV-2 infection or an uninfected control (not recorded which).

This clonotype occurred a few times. CDR3 in DNA: TGTGCCAGCAGTTCTGTAACTAGCGAGGGGAGAGATACGCAGTATTTT. This translates into CASSSVTSEGRDTQYF. The J gene is TRBJ2-3, the V gene TRBV6-5, with 7 bases that match TRBD2. Trimming removed 4 bases from V and 5 bases from J; junction bases left unmatched: 12. The CDR3 extends over 16 amino acids. Germline CDR1 reads MNHEY; CDR2 reads SVGAGI.

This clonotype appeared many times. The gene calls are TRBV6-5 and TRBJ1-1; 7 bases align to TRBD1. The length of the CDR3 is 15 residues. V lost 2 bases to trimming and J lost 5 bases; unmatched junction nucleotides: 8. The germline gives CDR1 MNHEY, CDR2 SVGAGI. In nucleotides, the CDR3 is TGTGCCAGCAGTTACGGTGCAGGGGGGAGGACTGAAGCTTTCTTT. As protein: CASSYGAGGRTEAFF.

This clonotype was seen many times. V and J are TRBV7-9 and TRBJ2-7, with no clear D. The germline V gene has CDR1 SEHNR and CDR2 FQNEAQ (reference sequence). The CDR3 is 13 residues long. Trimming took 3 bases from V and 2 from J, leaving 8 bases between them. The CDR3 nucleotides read TGTGCCAGCAGCTTTACTGGGCCCTACGAGCAGTACTTC. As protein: CASSFTGPYEQYF.

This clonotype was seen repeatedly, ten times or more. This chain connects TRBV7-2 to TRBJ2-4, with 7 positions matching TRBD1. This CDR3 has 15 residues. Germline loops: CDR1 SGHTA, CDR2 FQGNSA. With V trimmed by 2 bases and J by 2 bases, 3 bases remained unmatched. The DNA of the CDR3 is TGTGCCAGCAGCTTAAGACAGGGACCCAAAAACATTCAGTACTTC. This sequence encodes CASSLRQGPKNIQYF.

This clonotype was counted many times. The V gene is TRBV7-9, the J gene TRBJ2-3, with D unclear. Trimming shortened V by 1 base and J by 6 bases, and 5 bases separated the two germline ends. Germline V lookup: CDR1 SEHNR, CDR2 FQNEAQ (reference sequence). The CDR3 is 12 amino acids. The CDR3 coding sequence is TGTGCCAGCAGCTTAGTTCATGATACGCAGTATTTT. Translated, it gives CASSLVHDTQYF. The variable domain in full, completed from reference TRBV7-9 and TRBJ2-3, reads DTGVSQNPRHKITKRGQNVTFRCDPISEHNRLYWYRQTLGQGPEFLTYFQNEAQLEKSRLLSDRFSAERPKGSFSTLEIQRTEQGDSAMYLCASSLVHDTQYFGPGTRLTVL.

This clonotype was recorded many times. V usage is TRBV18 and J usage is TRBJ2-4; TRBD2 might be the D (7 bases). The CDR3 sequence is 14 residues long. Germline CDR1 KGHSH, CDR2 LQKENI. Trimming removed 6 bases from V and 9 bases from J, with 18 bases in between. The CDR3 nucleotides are TGTGCCAGCTCCCCCCCCGGGGGCGGGGGCATTCAGTACTTC. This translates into CASSPPGGGGIQYF. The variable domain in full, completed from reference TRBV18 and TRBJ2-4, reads NAGVMQNPRHLVRRRGQEARLRCSPMKGHSHVYWYRQLPEEGLKFMVYLQKENIIDESGMPKERFSAEFPKEGPSILRIQQVVRGDSAAYFCASSPPGGGGIQYFGAGTRLSVL.

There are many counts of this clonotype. In nucleotides, the CDR3 is TGCAGTGGGAGCCTAGCGGGGGGGCCGGAGACCCAGTACTTC. Its protein product is CSGSLAGGPETQYF. The chain is built from TRBV20-1 and TRBJ2-5; 12 bases line up with TRBD2. Trimming removed 7 bases from V and 5 bases from J; junction bases left unmatched: 8. The CDR3 runs to 14 residues. From germline, CDR1 is DFQATT and CDR2 SNEGSKA (reference sequence).

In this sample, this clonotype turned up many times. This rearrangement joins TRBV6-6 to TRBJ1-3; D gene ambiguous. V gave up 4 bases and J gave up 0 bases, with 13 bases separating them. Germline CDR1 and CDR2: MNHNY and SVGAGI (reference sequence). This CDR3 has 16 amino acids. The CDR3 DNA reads TGTGCCAGCAGTTTCGATACCGGGAGCTCTGGAAACACCATATATTTT. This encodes CASSFDTGSSGNTIYF.